These T cell receptor beta chains were read from a single sample in a study of metastatic and nonmetastatic thyroid tumors. TCRdb used MiXCR to call clones anew from the PCR reads. The table shows roughly 18,000 clones, with about 33% occurring only once. Material for sequencing was tumor tissue. All receptors come from a male donor with papillary thyroid cancer or a benign thyroid nodule (not recorded which). Some clones in this sample may be carry-over from other donors' samples. CDR3s include the opening cysteine and the closing phenylalanine or tryptophan. D genes are given only for firm matches. Expanded clones get a size class; other rows say once, few or many, or leave the size out.

V gene	J gene	clone size	D gene	CDR3 DNA	CDR3 protein
TRBV5-6	TRBJ2-1	NA	NA	TGTGCCAGCACCTTGGGGTTAAGCAATGATCAGTTCTTC	CASTLGLSNDQFF
TRBV3-1	TRBJ2-5	once	TRBD1	TGTGCCAGCAGACCTGGGACAGGGTACCAAGAGACCCAGTACTTC	CASRPGTGYQETQYF
TRBV7-3	TRBJ2-3	medium-sized	NA	TGTGCCAGCAGCAGCACAGGGCCAGATACGCAGTATTTT	CASSSTGPDTQYF
TRBV12-3/TRBV12-4	TRBJ2-2	NA	TRBD2	TGTGCCAGCACCCCCTTCCGGGGGGGTCACATCCGGGAGCTGTTTTTT	CASTPFRGGHIRELFF
TRBV20-1	TRBJ2-1	NA	TRBD2	TGCAGTGCCCGAAGGACTAGCGGGAGTCACGGTGAGCAGTTCTTC	CSARRTSGSHGEQFF
TRBV7-6	TRBJ2-7	many	TRBD1	TGTGCCAGCAGCCCCCGGGACAGGGGAACCTACGAGCAGTACTTC	CASSPRDRGTYEQYF
TRBV30	TRBJ2-3	many	NA	TGTGCCTGGAAGGAGGGGCGAGCCACAGATACGCAGTATTTT	CAWKEGRATDTQYF
TRBV6-1	TRBJ2-7	NA	NA	TGTGCCAGCAGTAACGCTGGTGGCAGCTACTACGAGCAGTACTTC	CASSNAGGSYYEQYF
TRBV27	TRBJ2-3	few	TRBD1	TGTGCCAGCAGTTACTGGACAGGGGCGGGAGCCACGGATACCCAGTATTTT	CASSYWTGAGATDTQYF
TRBV6-2/TRBV6-3	TRBJ2-7	NA	TRBD2	TGTGCCAGCAGTTACGTACCCAAATGGACTAGCGCGAGCTCCTACGAGCAGTACTTC	CASSYVPKWTSASSYEQYF
TRBV6-4	TRBJ2-5	many	NA	TGTGCCAGCAGTGATGTGACAGTAGAGACCCAGTACTTC	CASSDVTVETQYF
TRBV7-9	TRBJ2-7	NA	TRBD2	TGTGCCAGCAGCTTAGAAGTAGGCGGGAGCCGCGAGCAGTACTTC	CASSLEVGGSREQYF
TRBV20-1	TRBJ2-1	NA	TRBD2	TGCAGTGTTCAGACTAGCGGGCAATACGATGAGCAGTTCTTC	CSVQTSGQYDEQFF
TRBV6-1	TRBJ1-3	medium-sized	TRBD1	TGTGCCAGCAGTGGACAGGGTCATCGCACCATATATTTT	CASSGQGHRTIYF
TRBV5-1	TRBJ2-7	NA	TRBD1	TGCGCCAGCAGCTCGTCTAGGGACAGGGGTTACGAGCAGTACTTC	CASSSSRDRGYEQYF
TRBV27	TRBJ1-6	NA	NA	TGTGCCAGCAGTTCCCAGGGCACGGGCCATAATTCACCCCTCCACTTT	CASSSQGTGHNSPLHF
TRBV7-2	TRBJ2-3	NA	NA	TGTGCCAGCAGCTTAGCGCTCCTCACTTTAGATAAGCAGTATTTT	CASSLALLTLDKQYF
TRBV15	TRBJ1-2	few	NA	TGTGCCACCAGCAGGTCCAGCAGGGACTCTGGCTACACCTTC	CATSRSSRDSGYTF